This T cell receptor (beta chain) comes out of a study of T cells expressing NK-cell markers. Turning to the study itself: TCR beta repertoires came from sorted CD3+CD56+NKG2C+, CD3+CD56+NKG2C- and CD3+CD56-NKG2C+ T cells. The sequencing cohort of eight donors included seven HCMV-seropositive individuals and one seronegative individual. Study outcomes and limitations: Over 5 donors carried dominant NKG2C+ clonotypes that made up roughly 1.0-7.0% of their CD8+ T cells.

As to this clonotype: Its antigen remains unknown.

What made the TCR beta cDNA was 5'RACE template switching with UMIs. TCRdb processed the 5' RACE reads again and assigns one entry to each CDR3 protein, with no DNA. With a few hundred thousand distinct CDR3 sequences in the sample, the ten largest clones hold 0.39%. The receptor comes from a man between 18 and 35 years old in good health. The material sequenced was blood T cells: a sorted CD56 or NKG2C T cell subset, CD4+ or CD8+ T cells, or bulk PBMC T cells (not recorded which).

The CDR3 is CASRPRGFQDEKLFF. V and J are TRBV6-1 and TRBJ1-4. CDR1 is MNHNS and CDR2 is SASEGT in the germline V gene. CDR3 length equals 15 residues.